The 2 T cell receptor beta chains in this list originate from one sample, sequenced in a study of beta chain features in type 1 diabetes. The investigators reverse transcribed all of the isolated RNA, so they sequenced expressed TCRB transcripts. Data came from immunoSEQ multiplex PCR; TCRdb stores just in-frame clones and leaves some out. The sample has 600,000 to 650,000 clones, around 15% seen once. Material: naive CD4+ T cells from blood. All receptors come from a man aged 18-30 years in good health.

This chain uses TRBV11-2 with TRBJ1-5; D call uncertain. This CDR3 is built from 14 residues. Germline lookup yields CDR1 SGHAT and CDR2 FQNNGV. Trimming cost V 0 bases and J 1 base, with 4 bases left between them. The CDR3 loop reads CASSLDSSNQPQHF. CDR3 in DNA: TGTGCCAGCAGCTTAGACAGCAGCAATCAGCCCCAGCATTTT.

This clone was seen only a few times. This sequence joins TRBV5-1 and TRBJ2-5, with 12 bases matching TRBD2. There are 17 residues in the CDR3. V lost 4 bases and J lost 8; bases outside the gene matches: 15. The germline V gene has CDR1 SGHRS and CDR2 YFSETQ. The CDR3 region has the DNA TGCGCCAGCAGCCAAAGACTAGCGGGAGAGAACCCGGGTACCCAGTACTTC. Its translation is CASSQRLAGENPGTQYF.